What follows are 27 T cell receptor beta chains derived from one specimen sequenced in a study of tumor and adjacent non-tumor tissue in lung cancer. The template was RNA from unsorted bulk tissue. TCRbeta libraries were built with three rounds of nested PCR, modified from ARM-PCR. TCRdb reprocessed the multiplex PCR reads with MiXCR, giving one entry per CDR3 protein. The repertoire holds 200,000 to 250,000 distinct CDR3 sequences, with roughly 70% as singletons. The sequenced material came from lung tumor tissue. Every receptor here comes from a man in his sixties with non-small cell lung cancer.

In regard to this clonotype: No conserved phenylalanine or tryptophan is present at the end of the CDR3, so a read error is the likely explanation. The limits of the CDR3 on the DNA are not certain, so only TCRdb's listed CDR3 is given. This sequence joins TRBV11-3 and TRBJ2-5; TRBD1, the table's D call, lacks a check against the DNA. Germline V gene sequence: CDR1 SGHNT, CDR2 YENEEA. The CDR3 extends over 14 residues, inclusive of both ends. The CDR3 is CASSSGPVQETQYS.

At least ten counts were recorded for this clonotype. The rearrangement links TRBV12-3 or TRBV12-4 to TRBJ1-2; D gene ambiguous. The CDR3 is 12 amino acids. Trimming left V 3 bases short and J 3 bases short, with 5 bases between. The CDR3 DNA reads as TGTGCCAGCAGTTTTTCCTACTATGGCTACACCTTC. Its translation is CASSFSYYGYTF.

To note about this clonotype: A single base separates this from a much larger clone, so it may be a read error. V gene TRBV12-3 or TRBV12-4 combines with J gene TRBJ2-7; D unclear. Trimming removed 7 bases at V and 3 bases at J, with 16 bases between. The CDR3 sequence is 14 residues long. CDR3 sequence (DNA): TGTGCCAGCAATTTCACCCTAGAAGGCTACGAGCAGTACTTC. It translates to CASNFTLEGYEQYF.

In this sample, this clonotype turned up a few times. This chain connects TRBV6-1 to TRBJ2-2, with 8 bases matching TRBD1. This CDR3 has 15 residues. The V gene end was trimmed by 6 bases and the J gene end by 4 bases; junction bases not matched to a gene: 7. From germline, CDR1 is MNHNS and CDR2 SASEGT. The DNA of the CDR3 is TGTGCCAGCAGGCTGGGACAGGTACGCACCGGGGAGCTGTTTTTT. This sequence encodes CASRLGQVRTGELFF.

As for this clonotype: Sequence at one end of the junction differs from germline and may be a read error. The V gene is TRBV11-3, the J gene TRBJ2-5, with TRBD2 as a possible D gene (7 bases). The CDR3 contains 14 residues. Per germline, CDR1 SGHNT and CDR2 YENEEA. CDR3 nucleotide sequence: TGTGCCAGCAGCTTGGGGGGGGCTCATGAGACCCATTACTTC. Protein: CASSLGGAHETHYF.

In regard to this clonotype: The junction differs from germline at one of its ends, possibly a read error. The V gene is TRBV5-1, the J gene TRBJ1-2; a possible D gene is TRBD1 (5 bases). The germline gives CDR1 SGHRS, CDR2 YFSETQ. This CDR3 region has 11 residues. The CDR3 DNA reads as TGCGCCGGCAGCTCTGACAGCCTCTTCACCTTC. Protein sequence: CAGSSDSLFTF.

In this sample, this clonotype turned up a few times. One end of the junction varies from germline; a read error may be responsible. CDR3: CASMPGGGTYVQYF. Written as DNA, the CDR3 is TGTGCCAGCATGCCAGGGGGGGGGACCTACGTGCAGTACTTT. The V gene is TRBV11-2, the J gene TRBJ2-7; D tentatively fits TRBD1 or TRBD2 (7 bases each). This CDR3 has 14 residues. Germline loops: CDR1 SGHAT, CDR2 FQNNGV.

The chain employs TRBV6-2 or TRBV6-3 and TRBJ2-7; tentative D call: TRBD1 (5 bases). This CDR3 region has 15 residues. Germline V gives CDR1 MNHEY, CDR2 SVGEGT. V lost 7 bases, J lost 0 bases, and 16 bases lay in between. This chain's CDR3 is CASKETVISSYEQYF. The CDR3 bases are TGTGCCAGCAAGGAGACAGTGATTAGCTCCTACGAGCAGTACTTC.

The CDR3 sequence: CSARAPQEPYEQYF. In DNA form, the CDR3 reads TGCAGTGCTAGAGCCCCCCAGGAGCCCTACGAGCAGTACTTC. V and J are TRBV20-1 and TRBJ2-7; D unresolved. V was cut by 1 base and J by 2 bases, with 12 bases left in between. The CDR3 contains 14 residues. Germline CDR1 DFQATT, CDR2 SNEGSKA (reference sequence).

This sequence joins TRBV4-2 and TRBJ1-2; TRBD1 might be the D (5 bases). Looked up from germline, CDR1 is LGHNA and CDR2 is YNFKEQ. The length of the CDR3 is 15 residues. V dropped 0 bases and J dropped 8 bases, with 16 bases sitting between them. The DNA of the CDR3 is TGTGCCAGCAGCCAAGATTCGGACAAGGGGAGGGGCTACACCTTC. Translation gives CASSQDSDKGRGYTF.

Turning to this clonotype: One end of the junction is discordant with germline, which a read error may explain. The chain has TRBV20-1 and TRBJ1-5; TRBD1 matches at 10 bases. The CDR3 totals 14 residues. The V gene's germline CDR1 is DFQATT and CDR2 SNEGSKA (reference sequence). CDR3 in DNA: TGCAATGCTAGGGACAGGGGCATGGGGCAGCCCCGGCATTTT. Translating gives CNARDRGMGQPRHF.

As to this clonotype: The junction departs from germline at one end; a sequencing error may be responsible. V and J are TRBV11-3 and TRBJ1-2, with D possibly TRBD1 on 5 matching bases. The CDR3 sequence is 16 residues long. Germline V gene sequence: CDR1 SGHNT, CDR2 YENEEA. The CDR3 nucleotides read TGTGTCAGCAGCCCCGGGACCGCCGCTTCTAACTATGGTTACACCTTC. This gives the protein CVSSPGTAASNYGYTF. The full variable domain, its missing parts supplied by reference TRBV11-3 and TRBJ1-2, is EAGVVQSPRYKIIEKKQPVAFWCNPISGHNTLYWYLQNLGQGPELLIRYENEEAVDDSQLPKDRFSAERLKGVDSTLKIQPAELGDSAVYLCVSSPGTAASNYGYTFGSGTRLTVV.

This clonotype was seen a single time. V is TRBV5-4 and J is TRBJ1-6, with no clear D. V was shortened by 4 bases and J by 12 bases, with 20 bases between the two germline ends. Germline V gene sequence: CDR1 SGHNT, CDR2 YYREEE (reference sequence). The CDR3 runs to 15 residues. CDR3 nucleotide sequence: TGTGCCAGCAGCATGTCGCAGCGGTCTACCTTACCCCTCCACTTT. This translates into CASSMSQRSTLPLHF.

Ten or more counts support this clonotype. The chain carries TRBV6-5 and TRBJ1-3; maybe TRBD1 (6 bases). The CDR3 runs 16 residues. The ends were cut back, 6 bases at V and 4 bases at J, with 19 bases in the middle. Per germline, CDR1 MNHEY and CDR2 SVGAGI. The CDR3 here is CASSDRLDSAGNTIYF. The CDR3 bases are TGTGCCAGCAGCGACCGCCTGGACAGCGCAGGAAACACCATATATTTT.

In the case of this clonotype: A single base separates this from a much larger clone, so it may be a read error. CDR3 protein: CSTRPGLAGVNEQFF. The CDR3 coding sequence is TGCAGTACTAGACCGGGACTAGCGGGGGTCAATGAGCAGTTCTTC. The chain has TRBV20-1 and TRBJ2-1; 14 bases line up with TRBD2. The CDR3 consists of 15 residues. Germline lookup yields CDR1 DFQATT and CDR2 SNEGSKA (reference sequence).

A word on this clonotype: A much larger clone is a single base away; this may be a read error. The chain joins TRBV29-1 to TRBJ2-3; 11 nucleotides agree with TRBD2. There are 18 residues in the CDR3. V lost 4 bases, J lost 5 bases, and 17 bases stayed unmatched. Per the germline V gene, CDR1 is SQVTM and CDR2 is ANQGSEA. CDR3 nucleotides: TGCAGCGTTGCCTGGGCTAGCGGGAGGACCAGTCAGGGAGATACGCAGTATTTT. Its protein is CSVAWASGRTSQGDTQYF.

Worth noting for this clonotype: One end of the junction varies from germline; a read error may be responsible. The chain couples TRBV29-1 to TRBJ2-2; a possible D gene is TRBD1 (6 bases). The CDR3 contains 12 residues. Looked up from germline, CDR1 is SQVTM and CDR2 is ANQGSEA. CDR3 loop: CSVGQSAGELLF. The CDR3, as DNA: TGCAGCGTAGGACAGAGCGCCGGGGAGCTGTTATTT.

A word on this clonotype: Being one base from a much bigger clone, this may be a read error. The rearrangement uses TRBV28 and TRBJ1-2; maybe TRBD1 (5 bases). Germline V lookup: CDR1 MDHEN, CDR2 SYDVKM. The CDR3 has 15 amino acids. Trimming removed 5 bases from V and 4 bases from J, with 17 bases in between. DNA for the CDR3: TGTGCCAGCAGTATGTGGGACTCTCCTCTCTATGGCTACACCTTC. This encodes CASSMWDSPLYGYTF.

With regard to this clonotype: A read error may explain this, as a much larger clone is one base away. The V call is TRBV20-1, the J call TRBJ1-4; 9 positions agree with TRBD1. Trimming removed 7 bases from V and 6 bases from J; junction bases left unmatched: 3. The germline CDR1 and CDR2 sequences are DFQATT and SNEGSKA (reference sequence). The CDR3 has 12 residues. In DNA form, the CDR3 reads TGCAGTGTCACAGGGGGCGATGAAAAACTGTTTTTT. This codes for CSVTGGDEKLFF.

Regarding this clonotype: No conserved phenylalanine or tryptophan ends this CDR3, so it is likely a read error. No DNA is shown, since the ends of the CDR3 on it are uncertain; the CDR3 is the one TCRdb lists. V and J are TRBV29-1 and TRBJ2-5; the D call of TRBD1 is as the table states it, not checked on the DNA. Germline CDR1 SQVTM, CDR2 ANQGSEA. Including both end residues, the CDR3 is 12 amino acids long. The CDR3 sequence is CSFRDFTETKYL.

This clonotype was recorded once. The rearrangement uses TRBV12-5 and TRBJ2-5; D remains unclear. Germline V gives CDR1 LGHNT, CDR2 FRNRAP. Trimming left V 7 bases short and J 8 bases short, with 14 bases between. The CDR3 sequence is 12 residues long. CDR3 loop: CASAVKAGTQYF. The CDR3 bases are TGTGCTAGTGCCGTCAAGGCCGGTACCCAGTACTTC.

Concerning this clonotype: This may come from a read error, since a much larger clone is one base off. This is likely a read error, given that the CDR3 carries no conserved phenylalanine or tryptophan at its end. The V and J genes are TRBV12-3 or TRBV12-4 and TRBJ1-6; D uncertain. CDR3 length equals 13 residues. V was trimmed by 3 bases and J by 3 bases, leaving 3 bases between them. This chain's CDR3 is CASSLDYNSPLHS. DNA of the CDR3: TGTGCCAGCAGTTTGGACTATAATTCACCCCTCCACTCT.

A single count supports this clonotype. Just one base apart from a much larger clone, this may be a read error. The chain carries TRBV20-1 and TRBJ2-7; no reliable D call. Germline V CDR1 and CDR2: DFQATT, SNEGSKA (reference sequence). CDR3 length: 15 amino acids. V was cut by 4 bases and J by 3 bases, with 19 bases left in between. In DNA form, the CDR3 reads TGCAGTGCTAAAGACCTCGCGAGCGCCGGCTACGAGCAGTACTTC. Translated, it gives CSAKDLASAGYEQYF.

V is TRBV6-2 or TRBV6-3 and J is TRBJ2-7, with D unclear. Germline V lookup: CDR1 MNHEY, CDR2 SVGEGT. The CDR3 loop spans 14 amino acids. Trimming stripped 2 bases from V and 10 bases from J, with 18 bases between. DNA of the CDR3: TGTGCCAGCAGTTACCCGGCGTGTGAGACCGAACAGTACTTC. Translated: CASSYPACETEQYF.

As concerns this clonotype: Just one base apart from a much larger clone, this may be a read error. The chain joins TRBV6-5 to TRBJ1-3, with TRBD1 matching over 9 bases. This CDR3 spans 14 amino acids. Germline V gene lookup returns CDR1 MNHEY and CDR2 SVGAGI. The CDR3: CASSWDRDGSTIYF. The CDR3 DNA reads TGTGCCAGCAGTTGGGACAGGGACGGAAGCACCATATATTTT.

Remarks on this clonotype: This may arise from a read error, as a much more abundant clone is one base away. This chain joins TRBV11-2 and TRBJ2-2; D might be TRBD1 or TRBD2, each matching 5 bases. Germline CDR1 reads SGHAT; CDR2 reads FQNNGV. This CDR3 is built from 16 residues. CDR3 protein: CASGLVQGANTEELFF. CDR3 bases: TGTGCCAGCGGCTTAGTGCAGGGAGCGAACACCGAGGAGCTGTTTTTT.

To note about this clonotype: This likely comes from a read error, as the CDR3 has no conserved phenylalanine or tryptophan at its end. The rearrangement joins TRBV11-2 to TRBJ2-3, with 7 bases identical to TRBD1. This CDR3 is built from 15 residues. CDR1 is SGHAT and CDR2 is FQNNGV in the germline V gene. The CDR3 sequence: CASIRDRDVTDTQYL. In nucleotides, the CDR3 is TGTGCGAGCATCCGAGACAGGGATGTGACAGATACGCAGTATCTT.